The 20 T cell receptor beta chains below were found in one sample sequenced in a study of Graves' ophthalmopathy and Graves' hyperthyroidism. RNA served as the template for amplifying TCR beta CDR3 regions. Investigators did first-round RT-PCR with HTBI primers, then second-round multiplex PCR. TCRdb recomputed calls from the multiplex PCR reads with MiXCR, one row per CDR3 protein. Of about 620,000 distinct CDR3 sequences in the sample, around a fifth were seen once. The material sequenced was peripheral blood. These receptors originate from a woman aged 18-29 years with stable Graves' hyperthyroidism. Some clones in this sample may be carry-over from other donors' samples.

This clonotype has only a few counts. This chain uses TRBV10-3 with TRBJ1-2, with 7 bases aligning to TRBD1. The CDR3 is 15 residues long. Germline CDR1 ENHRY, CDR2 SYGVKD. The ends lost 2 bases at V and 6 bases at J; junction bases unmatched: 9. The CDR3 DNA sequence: TGTGCCATCAGTGAGGCCGCGGCAGGGGGAGATGGCTACACCTTC. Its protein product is CAISEAAAGGDGYTF.

CDR3 in amino acids: CASRPSGRAHTQYF. Written as DNA, the CDR3 is TGTGCCAGCAGACCCTCCGGTAGGGCTCACACGCAGTACTTC. The chain couples TRBV12-3 or TRBV12-4 to TRBJ2-7; no clear D gene. V lost 6 bases, J lost 9 bases, and 21 bases lay in between. This CDR3 comprises 14 residues.

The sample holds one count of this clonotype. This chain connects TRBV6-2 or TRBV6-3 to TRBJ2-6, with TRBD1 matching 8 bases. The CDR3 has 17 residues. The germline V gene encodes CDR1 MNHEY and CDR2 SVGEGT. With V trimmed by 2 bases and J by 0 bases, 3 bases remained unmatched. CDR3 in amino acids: CASSYVTGGSGANVLTF. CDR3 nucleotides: TGTGCCAGCAGTTACGTTACAGGGGGCTCTGGGGCCAACGTCCTGACTTTC.

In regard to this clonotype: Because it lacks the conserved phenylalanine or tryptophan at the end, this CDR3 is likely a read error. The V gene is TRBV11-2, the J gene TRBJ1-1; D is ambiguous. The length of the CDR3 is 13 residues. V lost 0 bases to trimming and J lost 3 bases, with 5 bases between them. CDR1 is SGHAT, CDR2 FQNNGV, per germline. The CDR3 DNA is TGTGCCAGCAGCTTAGAAGGGCACACTGAAGCTTTCCTT. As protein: CASSLEGHTEAFL.

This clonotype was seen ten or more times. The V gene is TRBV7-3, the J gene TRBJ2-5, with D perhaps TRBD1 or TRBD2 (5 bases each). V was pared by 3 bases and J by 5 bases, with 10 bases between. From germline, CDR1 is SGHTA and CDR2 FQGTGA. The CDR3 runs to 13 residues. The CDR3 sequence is CASSFLRGETQYF. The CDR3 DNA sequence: TGTGCCAGCAGCTTTCTACGGGGCGAGACCCAGTACTTC.

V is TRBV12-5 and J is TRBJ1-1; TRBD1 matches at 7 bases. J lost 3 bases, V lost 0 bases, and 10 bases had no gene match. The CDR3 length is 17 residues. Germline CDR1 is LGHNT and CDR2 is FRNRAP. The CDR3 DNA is TGTGCTAGTGGTTTGGTACCTACGGGAAGGGGGCACACTGAAGCTTTCTTT. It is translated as CASGLVPTGRGHTEAFF.

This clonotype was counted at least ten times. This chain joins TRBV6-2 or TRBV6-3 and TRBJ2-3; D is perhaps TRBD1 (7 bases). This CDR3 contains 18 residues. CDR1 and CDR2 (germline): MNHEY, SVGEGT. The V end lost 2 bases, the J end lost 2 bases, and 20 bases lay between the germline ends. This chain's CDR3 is CASSYLEDRRGSTDTQYF. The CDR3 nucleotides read TGTGCCAGCAGTTACCTCGAGGACAGGAGGGGCTCCACAGATACGCAGTATTTT.

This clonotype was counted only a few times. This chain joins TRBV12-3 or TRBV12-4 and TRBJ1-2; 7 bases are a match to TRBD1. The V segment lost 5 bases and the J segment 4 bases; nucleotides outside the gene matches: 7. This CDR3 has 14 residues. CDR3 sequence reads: CASSTRDSSYGYTF. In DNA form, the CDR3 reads TGTGCCAGCAGTACTCGGGACAGTTCCTATGGCTACACCTTC.

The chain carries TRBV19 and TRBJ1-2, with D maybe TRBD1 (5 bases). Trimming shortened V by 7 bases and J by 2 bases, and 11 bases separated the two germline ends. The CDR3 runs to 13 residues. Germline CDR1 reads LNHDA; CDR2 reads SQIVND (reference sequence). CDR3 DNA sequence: TGTGCCAGTACCAATCAGGGCAACTATGGCTACACCTTC. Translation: CASTNQGNYGYTF. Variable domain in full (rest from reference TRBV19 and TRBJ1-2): DGGITQSPKYLFRKEGQNVTLSCEQNLNHDAMYWYRQDPGQGLRLIYYSQIVNDFQKGDIAEGYSVSREKKESFPLTVTSAQKNPTAFYLCASTNQGNYGYTFGSGTRLTVV.

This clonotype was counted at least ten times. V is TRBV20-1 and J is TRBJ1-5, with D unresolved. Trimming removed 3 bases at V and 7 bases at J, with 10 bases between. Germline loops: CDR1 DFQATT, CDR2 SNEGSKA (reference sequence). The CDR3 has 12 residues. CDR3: CSASPQYQPQHF. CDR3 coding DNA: TGCAGTGCTAGCCCACAATACCAGCCCCAGCATTTT.

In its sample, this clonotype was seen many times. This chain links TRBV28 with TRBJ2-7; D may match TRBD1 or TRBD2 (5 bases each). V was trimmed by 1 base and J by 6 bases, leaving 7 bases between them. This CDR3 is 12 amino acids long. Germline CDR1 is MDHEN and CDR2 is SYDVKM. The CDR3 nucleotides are TGTGCCAGCAGTTTATTTGGGGGCGAGCAGTACTTC. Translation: CASSLFGGEQYF.

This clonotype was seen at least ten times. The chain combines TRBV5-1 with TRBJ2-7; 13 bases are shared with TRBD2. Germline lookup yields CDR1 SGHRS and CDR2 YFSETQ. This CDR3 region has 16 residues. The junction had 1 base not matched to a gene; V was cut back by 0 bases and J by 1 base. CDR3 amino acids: CASSLAGLAGSYEQYF. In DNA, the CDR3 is TGCGCCAGCAGCTTGGCGGGACTAGCGGGGTCCTACGAGCAGTACTTC.

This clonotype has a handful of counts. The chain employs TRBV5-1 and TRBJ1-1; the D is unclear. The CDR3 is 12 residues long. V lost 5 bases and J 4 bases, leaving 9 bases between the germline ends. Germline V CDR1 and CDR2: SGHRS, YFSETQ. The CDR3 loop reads CASRGGSTEAFF. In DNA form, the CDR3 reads TGCGCCAGCAGGGGCGGGAGCACTGAAGCTTTCTTT.

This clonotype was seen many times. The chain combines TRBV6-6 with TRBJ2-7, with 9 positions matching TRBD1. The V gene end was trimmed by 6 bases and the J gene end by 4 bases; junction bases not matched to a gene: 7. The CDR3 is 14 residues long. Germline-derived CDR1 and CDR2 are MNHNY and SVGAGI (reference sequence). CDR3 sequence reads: CASSNRDRAYEQYF. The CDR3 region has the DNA TGTGCCAGCAGCAACAGGGACAGGGCTTACGAGCAGTACTTC.

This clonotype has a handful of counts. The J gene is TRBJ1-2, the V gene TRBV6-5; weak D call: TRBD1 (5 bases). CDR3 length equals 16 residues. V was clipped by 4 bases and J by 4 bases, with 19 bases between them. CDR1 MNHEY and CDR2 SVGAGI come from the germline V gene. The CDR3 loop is CASSSYYDSPLYGYTF. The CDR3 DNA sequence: TGTGCCAGCAGTTCCTACTACGACAGCCCCCTCTATGGCTACACCTTC.

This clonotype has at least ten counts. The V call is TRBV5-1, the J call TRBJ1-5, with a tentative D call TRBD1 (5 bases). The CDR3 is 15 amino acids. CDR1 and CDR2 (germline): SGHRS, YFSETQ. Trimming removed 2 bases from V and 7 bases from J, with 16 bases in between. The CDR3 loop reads CASSLGVGGLQPQHF. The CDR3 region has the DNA TGCGCCAGCAGCTTAGGGGTGGGGGGTTTGCAGCCCCAGCATTTT.

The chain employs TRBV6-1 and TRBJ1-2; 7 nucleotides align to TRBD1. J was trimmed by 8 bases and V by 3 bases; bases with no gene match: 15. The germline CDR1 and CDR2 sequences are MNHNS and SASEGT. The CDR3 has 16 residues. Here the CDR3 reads CASSDFRQGFLSGYTF. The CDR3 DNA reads TGTGCCAGCAGTGATTTCAGACAGGGCTTCTTAAGCGGCTACACCTTC.

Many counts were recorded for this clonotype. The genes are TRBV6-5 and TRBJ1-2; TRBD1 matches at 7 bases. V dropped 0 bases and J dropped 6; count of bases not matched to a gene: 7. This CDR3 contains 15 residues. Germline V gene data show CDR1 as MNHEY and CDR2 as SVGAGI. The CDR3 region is CASSYSISTGNGYTF. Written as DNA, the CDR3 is TGTGCCAGCAGTTACTCGATTTCGACAGGGAATGGCTACACCTTC.

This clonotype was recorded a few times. CDR3 nucleotide sequence: TGTGCCAGCTCACGGGACAGGGCAGTCCATCAGCCCCAGCATTTT. This translates into CASSRDRAVHQPQHF. The V call is TRBV18, the J call TRBJ1-5; 9 nucleotides agree with TRBD1. Germline V CDR1 and CDR2: KGHSH, LQKENI. The CDR3 length is 15 residues. The V and J ends lost 4 bases and 5 bases, in that order; junction bases with no gene match: 6. The whole variable domain, filled in from reference TRBV18 and TRBJ1-5, reads NAGVMQNPRHLVRRRGQEARLRCSPMKGHSHVYWYRQLPEEGLKFMVYLQKENIIDESGMPKERFSAEFPKEGPSILRIQQVVRGDSAAYFCASSRDRAVHQPQHFGDGTRLSIL.

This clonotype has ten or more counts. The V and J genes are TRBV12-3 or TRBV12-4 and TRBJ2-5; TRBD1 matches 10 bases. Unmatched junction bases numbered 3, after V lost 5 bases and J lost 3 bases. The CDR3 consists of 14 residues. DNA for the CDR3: TGTGCCAGCAGTATGACAGGGGGCGAAGAGACCCAGTACTTC. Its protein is CASSMTGGEETQYF.